This T cell receptor (beta chain) was recorded in a study of T cell repertoires in ileal Crohn's disease (dated by TCRdb to between 2019 and 2020). In the study overall: At the time of surgery, roughly 34% of patients were active smokers, and the median duration of disease was 7.9 years. Surgery was performed for a complication in all patients, with stricturing disease in around 60% and penetrating disease in roughly 40%. Postoperative therapy was given to about half of the patients, with thiopurines administered to more than 10 patients and anti-TNF agents administered to more than 15 patients. A prospective multicentre cohort supplied the roughly 59 Crohn's disease patients whose TCR repertoires were analysed. Running in parallel with the study was a multicentre cohort set up to find predictors of early endoscopic recurrence following ileocolonic resection. Endoscopic postoperative recurrence was defined as a Rutgeerts score above i0. A total of roughly 170 mucosal samples from approximately 57 patients were sequenced, collected from several sites on the surgical specimen and at postoperative endoscopy.

The research as a whole found: Compared with non-smokers, patients who were active smokers at surgery showed a significantly higher proportion of clonal expansions (25.9% vs 17.9%, p=0.02). Compared with CD4 T cells, sorted CD8 T cells contained more high-frequency clones, which suggests that the mucosal expansions were mostly CD8. Mucosal CD4 and CD8 T cells were sorted and sequenced only in a subgroup of patients, the size of which was not stated. Endoscopic recurrence was found to be associated with higher high-frequency clone percentages at surgery, and recurrence was observed in all patients with clonality above 26.8% (18/57).

Roughly 500 nanograms of biopsy DNA per sample were submitted for commercial TCRB immunosequencing. Adaptive Biotechnology amplified CDR3 regions from genomic DNA with a two-step multiplex PCR that controlled for amplification bias. The first PCR used primers for every V and J gene segment; the second PCR added barcodes and Illumina adapters. An Illumina instrument was used to sequence the CDR3 libraries. On the study's bioinformatics: The analysis used both the pipelines supplied by the vendor and custom analysis of the raw data in R/Bioconductor with R version 3.3.0. Clonality, which ranges from 0 to 1, was calculated as the inverse of the normalised Shannon entropy across all productive clones. High-frequency clones were defined as the share of the repertoire taken up by the top 100 clones, keeping only clones that passed a 95% confidence test. Overlap between samples was measured with the Morisita-Horn index, while repertoire diversity was measured with the Simpson index. As stored in TCRdb, this immuneACCESS dataset retains in-frame rearrangements with V and J assigned. A fraction of the clones does not appear; measured against another copy, unresolved V genes explain less than half of the discrepancy, and the remainder lacks a known reason. The V and J calls and clone size are taken from that table; D and trimming were inferred from the DNA. The sample table holds roughly 15,000 clones, of which roughly three quarters were seen once. The ten biggest clones cover less than 20% of the sample.

Adults with ileal or ileocolonic Crohn's disease for whom ileocolonic resection was indicated were considered eligible. Before DNA extraction, whole ileal mucosal biopsies were kept frozen at -80 degrees C. Genomic DNA was isolated from frozen whole biopsies using a TRizol-based method, and the DNA was quantified with a NanoDrop 2000 spectrophotometer. A remark on this clone: Its recognized antigen is unknown. No qualities accompany the bases; no much larger clone lies one base away.

V is shortened by 6 bases, J by 7 bases, and the region joining them spans 9 bases. CDR3 length: 11 amino acids, cysteine to phenylalanine. Here the CDR3 DNA is all that survives: 33 bases in frame from base 1. In the germline V gene, CDR1 corresponds to MNHEY and CDR2 to SVGAGI. The sequencing sample was made of ileal tissue. The rearranged chain carries TRBV6-5 and TRBJ1-2; confidence is insufficient to name the D gene. The source of this sequence is an adult with Crohn's disease. The DNA is as follows: TGTGCCAGCAGGAATACGGGTGGCTACACCTTC. It translates to CASRNTGGYTF.